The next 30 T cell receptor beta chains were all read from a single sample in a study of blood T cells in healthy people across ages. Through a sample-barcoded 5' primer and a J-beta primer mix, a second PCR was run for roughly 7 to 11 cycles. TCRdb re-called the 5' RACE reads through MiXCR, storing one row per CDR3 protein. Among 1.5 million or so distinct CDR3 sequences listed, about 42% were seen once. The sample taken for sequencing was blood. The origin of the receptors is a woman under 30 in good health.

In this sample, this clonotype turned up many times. The CDR3 spells CASKRDEVSSYNEQFF. In DNA, the CDR3 is TGCGCCAGCAAGCGGGATGAGGTTAGCTCCTACAATGAGCAGTTCTTC. V and J are TRBV5-1 and TRBJ2-1, with 7 bases matching TRBD2. Trimming cost V 6 bases and J 0 bases; bases outside gene matches: 9. Germline-derived CDR1 and CDR2 are SGHRS and YFSETQ. The CDR3 covers 16 residues.

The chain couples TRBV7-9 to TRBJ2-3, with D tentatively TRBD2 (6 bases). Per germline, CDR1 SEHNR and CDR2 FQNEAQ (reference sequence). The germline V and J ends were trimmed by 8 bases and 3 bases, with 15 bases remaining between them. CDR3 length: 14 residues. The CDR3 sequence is CASGGVSVTDTQYF. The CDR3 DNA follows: TGTGCCAGCGGCGGGGTTAGCGTGACAGATACGCAGTATTTT.

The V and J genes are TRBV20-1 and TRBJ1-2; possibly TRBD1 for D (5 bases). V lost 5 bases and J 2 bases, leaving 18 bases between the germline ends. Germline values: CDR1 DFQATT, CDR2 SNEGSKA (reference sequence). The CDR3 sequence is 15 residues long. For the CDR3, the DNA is TGCAGTGCTCGGTCGTCGGACACGCTAAACTATGGCTACACCTTC. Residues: CSARSSDTLNYGYTF.

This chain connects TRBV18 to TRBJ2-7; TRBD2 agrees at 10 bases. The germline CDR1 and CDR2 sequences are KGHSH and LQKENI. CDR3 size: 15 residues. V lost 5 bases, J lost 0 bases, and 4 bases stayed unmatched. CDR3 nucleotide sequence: TGTGCCAGCTCAGCGGCTAGCGGGAGCTCCTACGAGCAGTACTTC. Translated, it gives CASSAASGSSYEQYF.

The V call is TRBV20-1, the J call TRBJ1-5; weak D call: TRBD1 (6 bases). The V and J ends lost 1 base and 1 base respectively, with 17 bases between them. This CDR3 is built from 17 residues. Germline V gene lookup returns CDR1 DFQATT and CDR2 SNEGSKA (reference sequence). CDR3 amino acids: CSARGTAAGRSNQPQHF. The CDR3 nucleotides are TGCAGTGCTAGAGGGACAGCGGCCGGGAGGAGCAATCAGCCCCAGCATTTT.

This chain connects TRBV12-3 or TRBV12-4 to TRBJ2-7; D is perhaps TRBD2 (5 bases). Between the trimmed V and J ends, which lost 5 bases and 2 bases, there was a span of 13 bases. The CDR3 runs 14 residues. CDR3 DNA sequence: TGTGCCAGCAGTGCCGCGGGCGGGCCCTACGAGCAGTACTTC. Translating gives CASSAAGGPYEQYF.

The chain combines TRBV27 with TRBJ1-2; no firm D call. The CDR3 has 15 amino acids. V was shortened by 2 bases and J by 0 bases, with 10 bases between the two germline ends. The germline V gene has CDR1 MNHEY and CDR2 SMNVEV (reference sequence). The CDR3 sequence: CASSLTAGPNYGYTF. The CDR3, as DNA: TGTGCCAGCAGTTTAACGGCAGGCCCTAACTATGGCTACACCTTC.

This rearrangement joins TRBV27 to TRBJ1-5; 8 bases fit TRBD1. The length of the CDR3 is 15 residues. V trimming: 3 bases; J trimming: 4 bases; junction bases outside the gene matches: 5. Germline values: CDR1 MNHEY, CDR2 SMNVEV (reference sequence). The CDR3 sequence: CASSLGQAGNQPQHF. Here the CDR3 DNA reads TGTGCCAGCAGTTTGGGACAGGCCGGAAATCAGCCCCAGCATTTT.

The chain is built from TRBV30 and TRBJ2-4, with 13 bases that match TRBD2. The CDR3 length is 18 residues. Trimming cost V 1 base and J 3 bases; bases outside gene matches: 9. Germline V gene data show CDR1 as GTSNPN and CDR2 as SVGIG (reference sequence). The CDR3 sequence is CAWSGTSGRAGIKNIQYF. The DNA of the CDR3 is TGTGCCTGGAGTGGAACTAGCGGGAGGGCCGGAATCAAAAACATTCAGTACTTC.

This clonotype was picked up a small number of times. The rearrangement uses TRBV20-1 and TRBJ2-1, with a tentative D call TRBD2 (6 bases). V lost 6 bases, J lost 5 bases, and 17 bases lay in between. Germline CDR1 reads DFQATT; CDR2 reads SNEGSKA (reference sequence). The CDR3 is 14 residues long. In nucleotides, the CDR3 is TGCAGTGCCGAAACGGGACTGGAAGACAATGAGCAGTTCTTC. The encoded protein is CSAETGLEDNEQFF.

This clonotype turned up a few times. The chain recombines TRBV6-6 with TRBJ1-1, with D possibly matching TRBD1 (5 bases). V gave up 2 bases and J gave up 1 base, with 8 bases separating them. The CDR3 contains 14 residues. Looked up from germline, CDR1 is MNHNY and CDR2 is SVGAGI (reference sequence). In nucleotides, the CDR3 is TGTGCCAGCAGTTACATCGGACAGAACACTGAAGCTTTCTTT. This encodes CASSYIGQNTEAFF.

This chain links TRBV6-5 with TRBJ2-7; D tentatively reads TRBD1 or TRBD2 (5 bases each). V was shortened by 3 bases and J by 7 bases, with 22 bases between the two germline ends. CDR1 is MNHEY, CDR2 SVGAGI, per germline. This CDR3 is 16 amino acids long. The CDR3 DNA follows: TGTGCCAGCAGTTATCTCGCCGGGACGGGGTCTTTTGAGCAGTACTTC. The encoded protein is CASSYLAGTGSFEQYF.

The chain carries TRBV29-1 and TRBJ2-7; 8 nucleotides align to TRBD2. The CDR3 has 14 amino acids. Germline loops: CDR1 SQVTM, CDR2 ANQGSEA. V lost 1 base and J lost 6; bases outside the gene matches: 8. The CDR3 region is CSVEGVSGASEQYF. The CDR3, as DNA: TGCAGCGTTGAAGGGGTTAGCGGGGCTAGCGAGCAGTACTTC.

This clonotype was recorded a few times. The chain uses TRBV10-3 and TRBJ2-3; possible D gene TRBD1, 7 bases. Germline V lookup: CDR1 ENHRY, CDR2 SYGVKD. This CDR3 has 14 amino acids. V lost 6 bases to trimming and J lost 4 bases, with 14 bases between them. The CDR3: CAISSGGGADTQYF. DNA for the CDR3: TGTGCCATCAGCAGCGGAGGGGGCGCAGATACGCAGTATTTT.

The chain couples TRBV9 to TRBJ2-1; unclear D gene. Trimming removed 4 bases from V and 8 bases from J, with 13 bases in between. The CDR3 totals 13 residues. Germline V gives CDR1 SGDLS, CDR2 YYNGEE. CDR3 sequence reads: CASSPSSSYEQFF. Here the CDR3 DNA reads TGTGCCAGCAGCCCATCCTCAAGCTATGAGCAGTTCTTC.

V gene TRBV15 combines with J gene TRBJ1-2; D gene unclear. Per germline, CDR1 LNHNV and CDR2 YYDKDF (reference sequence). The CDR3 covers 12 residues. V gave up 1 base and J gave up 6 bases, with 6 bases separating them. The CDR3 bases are TGTGCCACCAGCAGAGCCTGGGATGGCTACACCTTC. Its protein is CATSRAWDGYTF.

The CDR3 nucleotides read TGCGCCAGCAGCTGGAGACTAGCGGGAAATCCGCATGAGCAGTACTTC. It is translated as CASSWRLAGNPHEQYF. The chain recombines TRBV5-1 with TRBJ2-5, with 11 nucleotides matching TRBD2. V was pared by 3 bases and J by 11 bases, with 15 bases of the junction left unmatched. This CDR3 is built from 16 residues. In germline, CDR1 is SGHRS, CDR2 YFSETQ.

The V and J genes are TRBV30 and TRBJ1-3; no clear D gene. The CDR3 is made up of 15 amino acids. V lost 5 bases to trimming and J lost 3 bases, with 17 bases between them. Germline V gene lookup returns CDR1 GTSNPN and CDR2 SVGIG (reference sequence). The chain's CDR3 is CAWAIHLRSGNTIYF. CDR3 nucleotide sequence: TGTGCCTGGGCAATTCACCTTCGGAGTGGAAACACCATATATTTT.

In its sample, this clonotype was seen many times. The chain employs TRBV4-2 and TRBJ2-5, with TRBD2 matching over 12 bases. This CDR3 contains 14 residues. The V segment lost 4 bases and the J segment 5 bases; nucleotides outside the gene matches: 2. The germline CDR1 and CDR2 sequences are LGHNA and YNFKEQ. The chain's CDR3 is CASSPGLAGETQYF. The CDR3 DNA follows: TGTGCCAGCAGCCCTGGACTAGCGGGGGAGACCCAGTACTTC.

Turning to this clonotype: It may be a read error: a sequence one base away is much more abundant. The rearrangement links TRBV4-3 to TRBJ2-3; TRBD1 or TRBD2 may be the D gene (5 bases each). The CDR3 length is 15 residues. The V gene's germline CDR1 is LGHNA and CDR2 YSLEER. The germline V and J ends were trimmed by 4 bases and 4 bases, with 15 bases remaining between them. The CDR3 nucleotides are TGCGCCAGCAGCCTGACAGACGATAGCGCAGATACGCAGTATTTT. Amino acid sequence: CASSLTDDSADTQYF.

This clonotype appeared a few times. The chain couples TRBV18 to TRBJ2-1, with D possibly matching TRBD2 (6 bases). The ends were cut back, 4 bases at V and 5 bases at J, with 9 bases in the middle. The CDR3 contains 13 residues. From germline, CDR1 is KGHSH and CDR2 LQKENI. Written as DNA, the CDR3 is TGTGCCAGCTCACTAAGACTAGACAATGAGCAGTTCTTC. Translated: CASSLRLDNEQFF.

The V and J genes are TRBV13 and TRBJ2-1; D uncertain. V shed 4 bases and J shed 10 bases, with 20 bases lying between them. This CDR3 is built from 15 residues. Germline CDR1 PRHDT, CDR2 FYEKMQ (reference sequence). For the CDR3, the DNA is TGTGCCAGCAGCTGGGGTGCAGTCCGACCAGACGAGCAGTTCTTC. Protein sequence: CASSWGAVRPDEQFF.

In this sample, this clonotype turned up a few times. As DNA, the CDR3 is TGTGCCTGCGGGAGGGCCGTAGATACGCAGTATTTT. It encodes CACGRAVDTQYF. The chain has TRBV28 and TRBJ2-3, with 9 positions matching TRBD2. The CDR3 covers 12 residues. With 11 bases clipped from V and 5 bases from J, the junction kept 5 bases outside the gene matches. Germline assignment: CDR1 MDHEN and CDR2 SYDVKM.

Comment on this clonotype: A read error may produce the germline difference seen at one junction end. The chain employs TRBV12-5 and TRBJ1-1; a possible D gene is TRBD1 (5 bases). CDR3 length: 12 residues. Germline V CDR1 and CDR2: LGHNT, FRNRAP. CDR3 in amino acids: CASGLGGTETFF. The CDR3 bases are TGTGCTAGTGGTTTGGGGGGCACTGAAACTTTCTTT.

The CDR3 sequence is CASRNALRGDYGYTF. CDR3 DNA sequence: TGTGCCAGCAGAAATGCTTTGAGGGGTGACTATGGCTACACCTTC. The chain links TRBV2 to TRBJ1-2; possible D gene TRBD1, 5 bases. The CDR3 is 15 residues long. The germline V gene encodes CDR1 SNHLY and CDR2 FYNNEI. V was trimmed by 6 bases and J by 3 bases, leaving 17 bases between them.

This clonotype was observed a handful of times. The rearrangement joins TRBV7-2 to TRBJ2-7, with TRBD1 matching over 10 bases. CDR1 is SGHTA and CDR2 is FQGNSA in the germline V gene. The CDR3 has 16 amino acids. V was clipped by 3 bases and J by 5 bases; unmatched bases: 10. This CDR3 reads CASSFLPGQGWDEQYF. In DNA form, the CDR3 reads TGTGCCAGCAGCTTTCTCCCGGGACAGGGGTGGGACGAGCAGTACTTC.

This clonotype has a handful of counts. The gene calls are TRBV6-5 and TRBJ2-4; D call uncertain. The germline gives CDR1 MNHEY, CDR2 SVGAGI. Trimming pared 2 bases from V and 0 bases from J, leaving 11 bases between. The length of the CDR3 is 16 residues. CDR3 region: CASSYPAGIAKNIQYF. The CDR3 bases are TGTGCCAGCAGTTACCCAGCTGGGATAGCCAAAAACATTCAGTACTTC.

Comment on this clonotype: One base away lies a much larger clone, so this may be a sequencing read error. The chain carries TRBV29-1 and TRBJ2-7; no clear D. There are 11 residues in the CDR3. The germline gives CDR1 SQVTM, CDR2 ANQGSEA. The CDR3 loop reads CSGEQLASRYF. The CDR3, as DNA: TGCAGCGGTGAACAACTGGCTTCCCGGTACTTC.

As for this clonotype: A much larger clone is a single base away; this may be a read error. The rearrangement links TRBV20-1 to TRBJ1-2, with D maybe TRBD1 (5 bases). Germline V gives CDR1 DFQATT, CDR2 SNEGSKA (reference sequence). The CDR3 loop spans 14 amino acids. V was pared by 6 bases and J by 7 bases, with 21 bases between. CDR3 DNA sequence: TGCAGTGCCTCCCCCGCGGGACGAGGTAGTGGCTACACCTTC. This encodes CSASPAGRGSGYTF.

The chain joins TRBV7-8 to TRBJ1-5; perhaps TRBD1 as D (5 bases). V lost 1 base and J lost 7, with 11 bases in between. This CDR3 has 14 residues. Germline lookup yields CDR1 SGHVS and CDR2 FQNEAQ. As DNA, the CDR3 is TGTGCCAGCAGCTTAGGGCAGGGTATCCAGCCCCAGCATTTT. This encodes CASSLGQGIQPQHF.